The T cell receptor beta chain under discussion was sequenced for a study of T cell responses to AZD1222 COVID-19 vaccine (dated by TCRdb to the early 2020s). With regard to the full study: AZD1222 recipients given second doses at about 4 weeks or at about 12 weeks were pooled, since spike-specific TCR depth and breadth were not found to differ between the two schedules. TCR sequencing was performed for more than 230 trial participants, of whom about 200 were given two doses of AZD1222 and about 25 were given two doses of MenACWY control vaccine. Enrollment into the trials was organized by age into subgroups of 18-55, 56-69 and 70-plus years, and those subgroups contained roughly 150, 30 and 60 TCR-sequenced participants, respectively. Results and caveats for the whole study, not just this receptor: After two AZD1222 doses, spike-specific TCR breadth and depth were significantly higher than at day 0 and than in MenACWY recipients. In the small 56-69-year group, the increase in depth fell short of significance, most likely because of low power. The vaccine-associated CD4 TCRs covered the entire spike protein, and the dominant responses fell in regions 160-218 and 743-854. Participants were mostly white British and included more females than males, and it was suggested by the authors that clonal diversity may have been underestimated. Because no day 14 peak-response samples were available, repertoires were characterized only after the peak T cell response. Reportedly, close to half of the unique spike-specific TCRs recognized epitopes lying outside the regions that are mutated in the B.1.351 and B.1.1.7 variants. Conclusions about previously exposed vaccinees are limited because only 6 or 7 AZD1222 recipients were SARS-CoV-2 seropositive at baseline.

Interpreted using the paper, the time point label stands for: baseline before first vaccination. Vaccinee samples were obtained from the UK trials COV001 and COV002, which included a single-blind randomized controlled phase 2/3 trial of AZD1222 (ChAdOx1 nCoV-19) in healthy adults. For TCRbeta chain sequencing, PBMC samples from trial participants were taken at day 0 and at day 28 after the second dose. Note on this clone: It lacks a known antigen. The record has no base qualities; no much larger clone is one base away.

The germline V and J ends show losses of 7 bases and 4 bases respectively, and no gene match explains 7 bases of the junction. The CDR3, cysteine through phenylalanine, is 13 amino acids long. The only DNA kept is the CDR3, 39 bases in frame from the first base. The germline V gene yields SGHRS for CDR1 and YFSETQ for CDR2. The CDR3 regions of human TCRbeta chains were analyzed by immunosequencing. The original methods were these. Repertoire TCRs were matched against a reference library of SARS-CoV-2-specific TCRs generated with the MIRA antigen-specificity platform. Breadth was defined as the fraction of unique TCRs that were SARS-CoV-2-associated. Depth was defined as the fraction of total T cells that were SARS-CoV-2-associated. Using the MIRA data, each spike-specific TCR was assigned both to the spike region to which the TCR was reactive and to a CD4 or CD8 class. Log10-transformed breadth and depth values were compared by one-way ANOVA with Sidak's multiple comparisons tests. TCRdb took this table from immuneACCESS and kept in-frame rearrangements with V and J called. Such tables lack part of the clones; where checked against another copy, unresolved V genes explain under half of the gap, and the rest is unexplained. D and trimming come from the DNA, and the V and J calls and clone size come from that table. A total of about 120,000 clones appear in this sample, around nine tenths of them only once. The leading ten clones occupy roughly 6.5% of the sample.

The sample consisted of peripheral blood, taken on day 0 of AZD1222 vaccination. The TCR sequence derives from an adult in good health. The chain uses TRBV5-1 and TRBJ1-2, with TRBD1 identical over 7 junction bases. The CDR3 has the sequence CASVATGSYGYTF. The nucleotide sequence reads as follows: TGCGCCAGCGTCGCGACAGGGAGCTATGGCTACACCTTC.